This section outlines one T cell receptor beta chain sequence together with its context. Its target is not known. The record originates from a study of T cells expressing NK-cell markers. Study-wide context: The authors sequenced eight donors, of whom seven were HCMV-seropositive and one was seronegative.

The CDR3 consists of 15 residues. Germline-derived CDR1 and CDR2 are SGHRS and YFSETQ. Study outcomes and limitations: Evidence did not settle whether expanded NKG2C+ T cell clones targeted HCMV.

One entry per CDR3 protein, without DNA, is what TCRdb gives after re-calling the 5' RACE reads. The sample features about 390,000 distinct CDR3 sequences, with around 11% in its top ten. Sample: blood T cells: a sorted CD56 or NKG2C T cell subset, CD4+ or CD8+ T cells, or bulk PBMC T cells (not recorded which). The receptor's source is a woman aged 45-65 years in good health. The V call is TRBV5-1, the J call TRBJ2-3; there is no DNA to check the TCRdb D call of TRBD2. CDR3 amino acids: CASKELAKSTDTQYF.